A single sample gave rise to the 13 T cell receptor beta chains below, sequenced in a study of blood T cells in healthy people across ages. A second PCR, run for about 7 to 11 cycles, used a sample-barcoded 5' primer plus a J-beta primer mix. TCRdb re-derived calls from the 5' RACE reads in MiXCR, one entry per CDR3 protein. The repertoire holds some 880,000 distinct CDR3 sequences, with 30% to 45% as singletons. Sequenced sample: blood. These receptors originate from a man younger than 35 in good health.

The rearrangement joins TRBV29-1 to TRBJ2-3; D is unclear. V was cut by 0 bases and J by 5 bases, with 9 bases left in between. This CDR3 has 13 residues. Germline values: CDR1 SQVTM, CDR2 ANQGSEA. The CDR3 here is CSVEEGKGDTQYF. The CDR3, as DNA: TGCAGCGTTGAAGAGGGGAAAGGAGATACGCAGTATTTT.

This clonotype was seen many times. The chain carries TRBV10-3 and TRBJ2-3, with 9 positions matching TRBD2. Germline CDR1 ENHRY, CDR2 SYGVKD. The junction had 3 bases not matched to a gene; V was cut back by 6 bases and J by 2 bases. The CDR3 is 14 amino acids. As DNA, the CDR3 is TGTGCCATCAGGGGACTAGCCGCCACAGATACGCAGTATTTT. This sequence encodes CAIRGLAATDTQYF.

This clonotype came up a few times. The rearrangement joins TRBV5-1 to TRBJ2-7, with 7 bases matching TRBD1. After removal of 4 bases from V and 7 bases from J, the junction contained 14 bases not matched to a gene. Germline V gene sequence: CDR1 SGHRS, CDR2 YFSETQ. CDR3 size: 15 residues. CDR3 loop: CASSGLKGADNEQYF. The CDR3 DNA sequence: TGCGCCAGCAGCGGTCTTAAGGGGGCAGATAATGAGCAGTACTTC.

This clonotype showed up many times. The chain combines TRBV27 with TRBJ2-5, with D perhaps matching TRBD1 (5 bases). The germline gives CDR1 MNHEY, CDR2 SMNVEV (reference sequence). V lost 4 bases and J 0 bases, leaving 12 bases between the germline ends. There are 15 residues in the CDR3. CDR3 sequence reads: CASSWQGTHQETQYF. The CDR3 region has the DNA TGTGCCAGCAGTTGGCAGGGAACCCACCAAGAGACCCAGTACTTC.

For this clonotype: At one end the junction does not follow the germline gene, possibly because of a read error. The rearrangement joins TRBV7-2 to TRBJ1-2; D not certain. Germline V gene sequence: CDR1 SGHTA, CDR2 FQGNSA. This CDR3 spans 14 amino acids. In nucleotides, the CDR3 is TGTGCCAGCAGCATAGCGTTGACGGGTGATGGCTACACCTTC. Protein: CASSIALTGDGYTF.

The chain is built from TRBV11-1 and TRBJ2-6; D tentatively fits TRBD1 or TRBD2 (5 bases each). Germline V gene data show CDR1 as SGHAT and CDR2 as FQDESV (reference sequence). The V gene lost 1 base and the J gene lost 2 bases, with 9 bases spanning the gap. The CDR3 has 16 residues. The chain's CDR3 is CASSLDRTAGANVLTF. The CDR3 region has the DNA TGTGCCAGCAGCTTAGACAGGACTGCTGGGGCCAACGTCCTGACTTTC.

A note on this clonotype: The junction departs from germline at one end; a sequencing error may be responsible. This chain uses TRBV12-3 or TRBV12-4 with TRBJ1-2; 7 bases are shared with TRBD1. The CDR3 sequence is 16 residues long. The CDR3 DNA sequence: TGTGCCAGCAGCCGGGACAGACCCATAAAACTCTATGGCTGCACCTTC. Its protein is CASSRDRPIKLYGCTF.

The rearrangement links TRBV10-3 to TRBJ2-3; TRBD2 aligns across 7 bases. J was trimmed by 2 bases and V by 3 bases; bases with no gene match: 8. CDR1 and CDR2 (germline): ENHRY, SYGVKD. CDR3 length: 16 residues. This CDR3 is CAISDRASGLTDTQYF. CDR3 nucleotide sequence: TGTGCCATCAGTGATAGGGCTAGCGGACTCACAGATACGCAGTATTTT.

To note about this clonotype: A much larger clonotype is one base distant, so this may be a read error. The rearrangement uses TRBV6-2 or TRBV6-3 and TRBJ1-2; D gene ambiguous. CDR3 size: 13 residues. Trimming pared 6 bases from V and 4 bases from J, leaving 12 bases between. The germline V gene encodes CDR1 MNHEY and CDR2 SVGEGT. In DNA, the CDR3 is TGTGCCAGCAGCCTCGGTATTTCCTATGGCTACACCTTC. It encodes CASSLGISYGYTF.

This chain joins TRBV20-1 and TRBJ2-4; D remains ambiguous. The CDR3 totals 15 residues. CDR1 is DFQATT and CDR2 is SNEGSKA in the germline V gene (reference sequence). Trimming took off 5 bases at V and 0 bases at J, with 14 bases between the two ends. CDR3 sequence: CSALSAKLAKNIQYF. DNA for the CDR3: TGCAGTGCTCTGAGCGCCAAGTTAGCCAAAAACATTCAGTACTTC.

Of note for this clonotype: A much larger clonotype is one base distant, so this may be a read error. In DNA, the CDR3 is TGTGCCAGCGGAACGGGGGAGACCCAGTTCTTC. This encodes CASGTGETQFF. This chain joins TRBV6-2 or TRBV6-3 and TRBJ2-1; tentative D call: TRBD2 (6 bases). Trimming left V 8 bases short and J 13 bases short, with 15 bases between. The CDR3 consists of 11 residues. Germline loops: CDR1 MNHEY, CDR2 SVGEGT.

This sequence joins TRBV4-1 and TRBJ2-2; D might be TRBD2 (6 bases). Trimming pared 8 bases from V and 4 bases from J, leaving 20 bases between. This CDR3 has 16 amino acids. CDR1 and CDR2 (germline): MGHRA, YSYEKL. The CDR3 loop is CASEPGGGFSTGELFF. CDR3 sequence (DNA): TGCGCCAGCGAACCGGGTGGAGGGTTTAGCACCGGGGAGCTGTTTTTT.

The chain is built from TRBV6-5 and TRBJ1-2; D remains ambiguous. Trimming left V 6 bases short and J 4 bases short, with 15 bases between. The length of the CDR3 is 14 residues. From germline, CDR1 is MNHEY and CDR2 SVGAGI. The CDR3 spells CASSPGSASYGYTF. DNA of the CDR3: TGTGCCAGCAGCCCCGGGTCGGCCAGCTATGGCTACACCTTC.